The TCR beta chain under discussion was sequenced for a study of control samples from healthy donors and cancer patients. Assay: immunoSEQ multiplex PCR; the TCRdb copy retains only in-frame clones and omits some. The table lists about 140,000 clones, roughly 89% of them singletons, with around 7.3% in the top ten. Germline CDR1 reads MNHEY; CDR2 reads SVGAGI. This CDR3 is 15 amino acids long. Trimming removed 5 bases from V and 8 bases from J; junction bases left unmatched: 10. This rearrangement joins TRBV6-5 to TRBJ1-2; 11 bases line up with TRBD1. The specimen was blood. The TCR was taken from a man aged 18 to 35 in good health. CDR3 sequence: CASSTHGQGAEGYTF. CDR3 nucleotides: TGTGCCAGCAGTACACACGGACAGGGGGCCGAGGGCTACACCTTC.